The table lists the clone carrying this TCR beta chain with many counts. The record originates from a study of spatial heterogeneity in lung cancer. The V gene lost 7 bases and the J gene lost 1 base, with 11 bases spanning the gap. The CDR3 spans 13 residues. CDR1 SGHRS and CDR2 YFSETQ come from the germline V gene. One entry per CDR3 protein, called by TCRdb with MiXCR from the 5' RACE reads. The repertoire includes about 82,000 distinct CDR3 sequences, around 13% of them detected once, and about 4.6% sits in the top ten. Time point denoted: sample taken at primary tumor resection. The sequenced material consisted of unsorted whole RNA from tumor, nontumor lung or frozen PBMC.

This TCR was sampled from a male donor with early-stage non-small cell lung cancer. V usage is TRBV5-1 and J usage is TRBJ1-1; a weak D match, TRBD1 (6 bases). Sequencing was performed on PBMCs, taken at surgery. CDR3 in amino acids: CASYGQPNTEAFF. The CDR3 DNA follows: TGCGCCAGCTATGGACAGCCGAACACTGAAGCTTTCTTT.